This T cell receptor beta chain derives from a study of cytomegalovirus exposure and HLA in healthy donors. Germline V gives CDR1 SGHKS, CDR2 YYEKEE (reference sequence). Deletions cut 6 bases from V and 7 bases from J, with 19 bases between. This CDR3 region has 15 residues. This clone has just one count. 60 Vbeta and 13 Jbeta primers were used in PCR. Measured with immunoSEQ multiplex PCR; TCRdb has only the in-frame clones, and not every one. The table shows about 130,000 clones, with approximately 80% occurring only once. The sequenced sample was PBMCs. This sequence was found in a man aged 30 to 39 in good health and CMV-seronegative. The chain couples TRBV5-5 to TRBJ2-2; the D gene is possibly TRBD2 (5 bases). CDR3 DNA: TGTGCCAGCAACCCCTATGAGGGAGTGGGCGGGGAGCTGTTTTTT. It encodes CASNPYEGVGGELFF.